This T cell receptor (beta chain) came from a study of T cell changes during pregnancy in multiple sclerosis. V shed 1 base and J shed 8 bases, with 17 bases lying between them. This CDR3 region has 14 residues. The V gene's germline CDR1 is GTSNPN and CDR2 SVGIG (reference sequence). Generated by immunoSEQ multiplex PCR, the TCRdb table keeps only in-frame clones and is missing some. The sample records about 79,000 clones, 85% to 95% being singletons. The sample in question was peripheral blood, obtained in the second trimester of pregnancy. The rearrangement joins TRBV30 to TRBJ1-2; D is ambiguous. This TCR was sampled from a female donor in good health, enrolled as a control in a pregnancy study. As DNA, the CDR3 is TGTGCCTGGAGTGCCAGGTCCCTGGGCGTGGGCTACACCTTC. The encoded protein is CAWSARSLGVGYTF.